These T cell receptor beta chains were read from a single sample in a study of cytomegalovirus exposure and HLA in healthy donors. The method was immunoSEQ multiplex PCR; TCRdb's version includes in-frame clones alone and lacks a portion of them. Of about 160,000 clones listed, over 60% are singletons. Sequenced material: PBMCs. The receptor source for this set is a woman in her twenties or thirties in good health and CMV-seronegative. Each CDR3 is given without its conserved first and last residue. A D gene is named only where the DNA matches it firmly. Not all rows give a size; the values are once, few, many and, for expanded clones, a class.

clone_size v_call cdr3_length d_call cdr3_aa
. TRBV7-9 13 TRBD2 ASSVLAGDADTQY
. TRBV7-9 13 . SSTSLPPDSYEQY
once TRBV29-1 8 . SVDDNEQF
. TRBV29-1 10 . SVEGWRETQY
. TRBV7-9 11 . ASTISEDTEAF
. TRBV7-3 9 . ASSLEQPQH
. TRBV5-8 16 . ASNNGGTRSAPRNIQY
. TRBV7-3 10 TRBD1 ASSSSTGEYT
. TRBV4-3 10 . ASSQVGVGYT
. TRBV20-1 8 TRBD1 SAEWTGQF
. TRBV19 13 . ASSIDAGTFRGLF
. TRBV5-1 12 . ASSWTPAQGEQY
. TRBV5-1 12 TRBD1 ASSNRGPNYGYT
few TRBV7-3 11 . ASSLTTGAEAF
. TRBV7-8 12 TRBD1 ASSLAQGGSGYT
. TRBV18 13 TRBD1 ASSPPTGGQETQY
. TRBV28 9 . ASTQGEKLF
. TRBV5-6 13 . ASSGRTVFVKTQY
. TRBV9 13 . ASNGGEGSNTEAF
. TRBV30 12 TRBD1 VWSVGQGSYEQY
. TRBV6-1 12 TRBD1 ASSGQVSTDTQY
once TRBV6-6 13 . ASRHTGLLWNEQF
. TRBV7-6 12 . ASSFKISADTQY
. TRBV5-4 10 . ASAGMNTEAF
. TRBV6-1 15 . ASSEMDPTGFGSPLH